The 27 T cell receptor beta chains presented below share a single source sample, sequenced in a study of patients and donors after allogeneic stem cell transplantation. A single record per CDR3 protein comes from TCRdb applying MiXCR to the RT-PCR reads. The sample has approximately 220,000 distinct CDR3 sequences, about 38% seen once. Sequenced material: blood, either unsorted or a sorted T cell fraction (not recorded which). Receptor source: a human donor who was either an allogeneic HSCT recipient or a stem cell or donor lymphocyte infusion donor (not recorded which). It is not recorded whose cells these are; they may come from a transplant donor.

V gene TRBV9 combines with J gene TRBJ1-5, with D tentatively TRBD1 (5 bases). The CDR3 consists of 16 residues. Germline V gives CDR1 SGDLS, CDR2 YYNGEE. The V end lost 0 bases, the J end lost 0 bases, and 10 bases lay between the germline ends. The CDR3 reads CASSVGSGNSNQPQHF. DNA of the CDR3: TGTGCCAGCAGCGTAGGGTCAGGGAATAGCAATCAGCCCCAGCATTTT.

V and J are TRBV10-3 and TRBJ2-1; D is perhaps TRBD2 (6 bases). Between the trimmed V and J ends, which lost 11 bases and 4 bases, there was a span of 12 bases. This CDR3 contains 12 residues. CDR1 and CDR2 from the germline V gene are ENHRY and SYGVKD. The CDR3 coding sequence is TGTGCCGTAGCGGACCTATACAATGAGCAGTTCTTC. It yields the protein CAVADLYNEQFF.

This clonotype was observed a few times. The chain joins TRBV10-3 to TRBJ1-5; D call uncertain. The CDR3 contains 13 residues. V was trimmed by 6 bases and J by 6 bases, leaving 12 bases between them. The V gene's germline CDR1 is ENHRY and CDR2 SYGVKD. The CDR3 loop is CAISPEVRQPQHF. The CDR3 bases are TGTGCCATCAGCCCTGAAGTTCGTCAGCCCCAGCATTTT.

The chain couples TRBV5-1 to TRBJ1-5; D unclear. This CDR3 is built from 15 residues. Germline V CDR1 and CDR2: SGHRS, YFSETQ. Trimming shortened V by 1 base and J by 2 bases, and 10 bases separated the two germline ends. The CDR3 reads CASSLRGGRNQPQHF. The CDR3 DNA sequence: TGCGCCAGCAGCTTGCGGGGTGGGCGCAATCAGCCCCAGCATTTT.

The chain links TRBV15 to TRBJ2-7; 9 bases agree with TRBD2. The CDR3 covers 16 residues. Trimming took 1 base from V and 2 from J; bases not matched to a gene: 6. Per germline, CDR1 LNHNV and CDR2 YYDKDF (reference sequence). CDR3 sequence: CATSRGRAGGTYEQYF. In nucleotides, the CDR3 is TGTGCCACCAGCAGAGGACGAGCGGGGGGTACCTACGAGCAGTACTTC.

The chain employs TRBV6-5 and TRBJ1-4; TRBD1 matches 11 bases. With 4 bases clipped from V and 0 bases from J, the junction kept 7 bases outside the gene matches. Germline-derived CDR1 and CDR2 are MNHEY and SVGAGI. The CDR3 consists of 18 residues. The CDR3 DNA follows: TGTGCCAGCAGTTCCTGGACAGGGGGCCCCACAACTAATGAAAAACTGTTTTTT. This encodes CASSSWTGGPTTNEKLFF.

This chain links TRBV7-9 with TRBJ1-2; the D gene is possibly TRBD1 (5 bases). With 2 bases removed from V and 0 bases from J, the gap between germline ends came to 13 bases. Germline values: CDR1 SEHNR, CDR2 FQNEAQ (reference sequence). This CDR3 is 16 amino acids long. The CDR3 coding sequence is TGTGCCAGCAGCTTACCCTCGAAGGGACCTAACTATGGCTACACCTTC. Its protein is CASSLPSKGPNYGYTF.

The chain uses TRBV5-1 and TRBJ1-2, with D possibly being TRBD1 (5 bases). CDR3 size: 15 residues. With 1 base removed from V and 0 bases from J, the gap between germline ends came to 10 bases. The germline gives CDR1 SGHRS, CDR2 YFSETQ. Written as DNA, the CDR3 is TGCGCCAGCAGCTTGATTCCGGGGGCTAACTATGGCTACACCTTC. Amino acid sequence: CASSLIPGANYGYTF. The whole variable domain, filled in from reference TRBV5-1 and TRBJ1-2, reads KAGVTQTPRYLIKTRGQQVTLSCSPISGHRSVSWYQQTPGQGLQFLFEYFSETQRNKGNFPGRFSGRQFSNSRSEMNVSTLELGDSALYLCASSLIPGANYGYTFGSGTRLTVV.

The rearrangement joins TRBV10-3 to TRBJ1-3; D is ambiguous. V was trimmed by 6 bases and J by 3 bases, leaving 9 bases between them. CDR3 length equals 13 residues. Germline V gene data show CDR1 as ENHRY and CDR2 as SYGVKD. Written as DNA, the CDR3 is TGTGCCATCAGATCCGACCTTGGAAACACCATATATTTT. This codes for CAIRSDLGNTIYF.

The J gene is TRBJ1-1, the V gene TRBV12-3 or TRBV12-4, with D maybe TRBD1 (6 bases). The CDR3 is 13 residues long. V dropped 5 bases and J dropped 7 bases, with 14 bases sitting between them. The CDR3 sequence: CASSVRRTVEAFF. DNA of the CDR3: TGTGCCAGCAGTGTCCGAAGGACAGTTGAAGCTTTCTTT.

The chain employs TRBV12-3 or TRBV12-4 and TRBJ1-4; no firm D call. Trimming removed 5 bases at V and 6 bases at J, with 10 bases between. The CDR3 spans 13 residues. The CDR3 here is CASSPDIYEKLFF. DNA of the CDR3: TGTGCCAGCAGTCCCGACATCTATGAAAAACTGTTTTTT.

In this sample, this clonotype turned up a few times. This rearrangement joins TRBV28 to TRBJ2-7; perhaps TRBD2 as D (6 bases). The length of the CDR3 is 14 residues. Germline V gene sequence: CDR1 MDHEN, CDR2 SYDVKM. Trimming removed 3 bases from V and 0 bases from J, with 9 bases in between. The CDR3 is CASSFGGISYEQYF. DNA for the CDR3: TGTGCCAGCAGTTTCGGCGGGATCTCCTACGAGCAGTACTTC.

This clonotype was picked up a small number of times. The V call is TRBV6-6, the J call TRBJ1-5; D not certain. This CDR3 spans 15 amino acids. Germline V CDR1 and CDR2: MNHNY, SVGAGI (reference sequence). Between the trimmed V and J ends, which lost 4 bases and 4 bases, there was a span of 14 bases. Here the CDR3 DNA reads TGTGCCAGCAGTTTTTCGGTTGGAGTGAATCAGCCCCAGCATTTT. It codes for CASSFSVGVNQPQHF.

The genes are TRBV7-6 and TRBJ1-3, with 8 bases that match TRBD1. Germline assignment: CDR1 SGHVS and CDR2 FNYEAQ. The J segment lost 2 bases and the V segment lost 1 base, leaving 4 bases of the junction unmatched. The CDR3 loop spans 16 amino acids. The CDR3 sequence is CASSLVGQGAGNTIYF. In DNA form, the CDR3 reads TGTGCCAGCAGCTTAGTTGGACAGGGAGCTGGAAACACCATATATTTT.

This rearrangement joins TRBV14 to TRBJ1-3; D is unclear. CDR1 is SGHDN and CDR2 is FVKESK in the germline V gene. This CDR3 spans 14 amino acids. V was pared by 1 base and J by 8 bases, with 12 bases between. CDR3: CASSQATAPHTIYF. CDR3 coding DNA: TGTGCCAGCAGCCAAGCGACGGCCCCACACACCATATATTTT.

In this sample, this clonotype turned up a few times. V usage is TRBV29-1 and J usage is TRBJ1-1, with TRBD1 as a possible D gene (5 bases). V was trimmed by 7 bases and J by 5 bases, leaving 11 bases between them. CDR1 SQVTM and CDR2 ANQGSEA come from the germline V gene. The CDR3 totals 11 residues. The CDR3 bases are TGCAGCGGCATGAGGGGTACTGAAGCTTTCTTT. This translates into CSGMRGTEAFF.

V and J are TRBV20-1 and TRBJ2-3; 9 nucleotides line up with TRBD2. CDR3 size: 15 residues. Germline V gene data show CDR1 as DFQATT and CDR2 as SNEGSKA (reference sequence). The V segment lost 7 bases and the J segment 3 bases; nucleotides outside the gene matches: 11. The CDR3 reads CSENNSGGGTDTQYF. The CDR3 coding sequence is TGCAGTGAAAATAATAGCGGGGGCGGGACAGATACGCAGTATTTT.

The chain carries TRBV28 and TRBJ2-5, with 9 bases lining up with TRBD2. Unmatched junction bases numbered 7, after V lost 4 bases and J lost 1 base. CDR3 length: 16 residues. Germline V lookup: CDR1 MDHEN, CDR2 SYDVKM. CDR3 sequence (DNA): TGTGCCAGCAGTTACTCTCGCGGGGGGGCCCAAGAGACCCAGTACTTC. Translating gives CASSYSRGGAQETQYF.

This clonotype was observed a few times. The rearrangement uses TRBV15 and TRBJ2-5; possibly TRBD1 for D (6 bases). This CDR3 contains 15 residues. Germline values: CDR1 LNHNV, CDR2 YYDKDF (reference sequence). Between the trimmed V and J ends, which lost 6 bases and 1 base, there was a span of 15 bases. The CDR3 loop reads CATRPPGDGQETQYF. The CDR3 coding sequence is TGTGCCACCAGGCCTCCAGGGGACGGCCAAGAGACCCAGTACTTC. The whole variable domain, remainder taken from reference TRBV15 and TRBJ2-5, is DAMVIQNPRYQVTQFGKPVTLSCSQTLNHNVMYWYQQKSSQAPKLLFHYYDKDFNNEADTPDNFQSRRPNTSFCFLDIRSPGLGDTAMYLCATRPPGDGQETQYFGPGTRLLVL.

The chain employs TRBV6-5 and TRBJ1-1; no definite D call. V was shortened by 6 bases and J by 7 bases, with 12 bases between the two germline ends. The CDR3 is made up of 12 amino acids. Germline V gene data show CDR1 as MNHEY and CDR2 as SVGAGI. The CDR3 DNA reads TGTGCCAGCAGCCCTAACAGAGTTGAAGCTTTCTTT. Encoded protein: CASSPNRVEAFF.

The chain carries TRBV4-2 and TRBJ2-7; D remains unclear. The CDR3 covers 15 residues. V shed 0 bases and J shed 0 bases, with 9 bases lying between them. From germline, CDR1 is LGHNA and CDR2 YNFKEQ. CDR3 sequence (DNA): TGTGCCAGCAGCCAAGATCGCAGGCCCTCCTACGAGCAGTACTTC. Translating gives CASSQDRRPSYEQYF.

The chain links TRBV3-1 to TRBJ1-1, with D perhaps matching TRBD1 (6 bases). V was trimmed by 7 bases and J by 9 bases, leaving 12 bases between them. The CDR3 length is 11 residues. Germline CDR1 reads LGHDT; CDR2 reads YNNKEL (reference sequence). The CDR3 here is CASTLQGKAFF. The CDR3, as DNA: TGTGCCAGCACCTTACAGGGAAAAGCTTTCTTT.

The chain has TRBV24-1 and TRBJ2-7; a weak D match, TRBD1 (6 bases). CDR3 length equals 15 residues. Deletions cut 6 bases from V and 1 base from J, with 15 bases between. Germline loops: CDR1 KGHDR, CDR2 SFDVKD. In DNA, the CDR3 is TGTGCCACCAGTCCCCTCTGGACAGATTCCTACGAGCAGTACTTC. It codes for CATSPLWTDSYEQYF.

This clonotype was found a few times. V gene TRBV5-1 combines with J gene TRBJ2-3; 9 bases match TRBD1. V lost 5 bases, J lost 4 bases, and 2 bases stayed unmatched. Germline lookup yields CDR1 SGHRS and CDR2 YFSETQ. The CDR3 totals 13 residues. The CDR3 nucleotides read TGCGCCAGCAGACGACAGGGGGCAGATACGCAGTATTTT. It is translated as CASRRQGADTQYF.

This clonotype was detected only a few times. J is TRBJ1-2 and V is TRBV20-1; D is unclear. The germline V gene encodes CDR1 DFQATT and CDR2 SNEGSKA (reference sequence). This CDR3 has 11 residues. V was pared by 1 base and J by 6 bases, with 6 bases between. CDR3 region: CSARGWDGYTF. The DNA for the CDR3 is TGCAGTGCTAGAGGATGGGATGGCTACACCTTC.

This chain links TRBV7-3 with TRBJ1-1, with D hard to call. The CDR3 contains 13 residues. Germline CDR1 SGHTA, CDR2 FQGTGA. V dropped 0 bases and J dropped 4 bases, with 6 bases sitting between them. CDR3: CASSLTWVTEAFF. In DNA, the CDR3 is TGTGCCAGCAGCTTAACTTGGGTCACTGAAGCTTTCTTT.

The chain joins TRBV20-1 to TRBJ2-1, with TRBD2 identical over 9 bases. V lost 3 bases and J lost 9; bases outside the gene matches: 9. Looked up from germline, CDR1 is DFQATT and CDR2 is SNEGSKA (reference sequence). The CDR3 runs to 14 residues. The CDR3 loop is CSARARLAVGEQFF. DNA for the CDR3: TGCAGTGCTAGGGCCCGACTAGCGGTGGGTGAGCAGTTCTTC.